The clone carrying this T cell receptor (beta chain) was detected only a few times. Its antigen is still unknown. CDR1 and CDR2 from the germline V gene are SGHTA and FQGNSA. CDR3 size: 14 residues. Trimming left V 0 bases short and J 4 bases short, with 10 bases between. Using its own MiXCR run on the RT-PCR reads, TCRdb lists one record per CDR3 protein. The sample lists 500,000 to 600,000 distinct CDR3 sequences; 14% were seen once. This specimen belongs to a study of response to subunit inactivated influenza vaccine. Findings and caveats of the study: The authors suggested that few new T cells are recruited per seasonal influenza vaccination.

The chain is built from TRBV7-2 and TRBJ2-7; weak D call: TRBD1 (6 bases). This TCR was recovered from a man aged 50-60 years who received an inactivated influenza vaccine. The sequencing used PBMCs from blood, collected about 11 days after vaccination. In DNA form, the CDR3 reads TGTGCCAGCAGCTTAGCGTCCCAGGGGTACGAGCAGTACTTC. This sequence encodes CASSLASQGYEQYF.